The rows below give T cell receptor beta chains drawn from one sample of a study of post-analysis software for immune sequencing data. In TCRdb, the PCR reads were re-called with MiXCR into one record per CDR3 protein. The data show about 540,000 distinct CDR3 sequences, with around a third seen just once and around 6% held by the top ten. The sequenced sample consisted of blood. The receptors here all came from a girl aged 2-17 years with multiple sclerosis. The CDR3 runs from the conserved cysteine through the conserved F or W. The D gene is left open where the match is weak. Clone size appears in some rows only: once, few, many, or a class for an expanded clone.

few	TRBD1	TRBJ2-3	TRBV7-2	CASSLYLTGQGNTDTQYF	TGTGCCAGCAGCTTGTACTTAACGGGACAGGGGAACACAGATACGCAGTATTTT
NA	TRBD2	TRBJ2-3	TRBV11-2	CASSLREAGTDTQYF	TGTGCCAGCAGCTTACGGGAGGCGGGGACGGATACGCAGTATTTT
many	NA	TRBJ2-1	TRBV20-1	CSARAPQGFYNEQFF	TGCAGTGCTAGAGCCCCACAGGGATTCTACAATGAGCAGTTCTTC
few	TRBD2	TRBJ2-2	TRBV7-3	CASSLQLAGVSTGELFF	TGTGCCAGCAGCCTCCAACTAGCGGGGGTTAGCACCGGGGAGCTGTTTTTT
NA	NA	TRBJ2-1	TRBV9	CASSILPSRGEQFF	TGTGCCAGCAGCATCCTACCCTCTCGAGGTGAGCAGTTCTTC
NA	TRBD1	TRBJ1-1	TRBV20-1	CSARDTGGQGADAFF	TGCAGTGCTAGAGATACGGGAGGACAGGGGGCAGATGCTTTCTTT
NA	NA	TRBJ1-1	TRBV7-2	CASSRRTDWHTEAFF	TGTGCCAGCAGCCGCCGGACAGACTGGCACACTGAAGCTTTCTTT
few	TRBD1	TRBJ1-6	TRBV7-2	CASSLVPPDRGNSPLHF	TGTGCCAGCAGCTTAGTCCCTCCTGACAGGGGGAATTCACCCCTCCACTTT
NA	NA	TRBJ2-7	TRBV27	CASSLRDTTYEQYF	TGTGCCAGCAGTCTCCGGGACACAACCTACGAGCAGTACTTC
NA	TRBD2	TRBJ2-7	TRBV7-7	CASSWGRGRSYEQYF	TGTGCTAGCAGCTGGGGGAGGGGACGCTCCTACGAGCAGTACTTC
few	TRBD2	TRBJ2-5	TRBV12-3/TRBV12-4	CASSLALSGGNQETQYF	TGTGCCAGCAGTTTAGCGCTGAGCGGGGGAAACCAAGAGACCCAGTACTTC
few	NA	TRBJ1-2	TRBV6-5	CASSYSNLMYTNNYGYTF	TGTGCCAGCAGTTACTCGAATCTCATGTACACGAATAACTATGGCTACACCTTC
NA	NA	TRBJ1-1	TRBV6-1	CASSGRGRTEAFF	TGTGCCAGCAGTGGACGGGGGCGGACTGAAGCTTTCTTT
NA	NA	TRBJ2-7	TRBV5-1	CASSLGGQGIIDEQYF	TGCGCCAGCAGCTTGGGCGGCCAGGGGATAATCGACGAGCAGTACTTC
NA	NA	TRBJ2-7	TRBV27	CASTSEGDYEQYF	TGTGCCAGCACTTCGGAAGGGGACTACGAGCAGTACTTC
NA	TRBD2	TRBJ2-5	TRBV6-6	CASSYSLAGSQETQYF	TGTGCCAGCAGTTACTCCCTAGCGGGGAGTCAAGAGACCCAGTACTTC
few	TRBD1	TRBJ2-5	TRBV7-2	CASSSSDRGGRETQYF	TGTGCCAGCAGCTCATCGGACAGGGGGGGTCGAGAGACCCAGTACTTC
NA	NA	TRBJ2-3	TRBV12-3/TRBV12-4	CASSLVGGPSTDTQYF	TGTGCCAGCAGTTTAGTAGGAGGGCCCAGCACAGATACGCAGTATTTT
few	NA	TRBJ2-5	TRBV7-9	CASSPTPVLQETQYF	TGTGCCAGCAGCCCCACACCGGTGCTCCAAGAGACCCAGTACTTC
few	NA	TRBJ2-7	TRBV15	CATSRDLGYEQYF	TGTGCCACCAGCAGAGATCTGGGTTACGAGCAGTACTTC
few	TRBD1	TRBJ1-5	TRBV20-1	CSARPESTGSNQPQHF	TGCAGTGCTAGACCCGAATCGACAGGGAGCAATCAGCCCCAGCATTTT
once	NA	TRBJ2-7	TRBV6-2/TRBV6-3	CASSYSERSEQYF	TGTGCCAGCAGTTACTCGGAGCGGTCCGAGCAGTACTTC
NA	TRBD1	TRBJ1-6	TRBV7-3	CASSLGGTGSSPLHF	TGTGCCAGCAGCTTAGGTGGGACAGGGAGCTCACCCCTCCACTTT
few	TRBD1	TRBJ1-1	TRBV6-5	CASSTGTGVTEAFF	TGTGCCAGCAGCACCGGGACAGGGGTCACTGAAGCTTTCTTT
once	NA	TRBJ1-4	TRBV10-3	CAISDDLGGPNEKLFF	TGTGCCATCAGTGACGACCTAGGGGGACCTAATGAAAAACTGTTTTTT
NA	NA	TRBJ1-2	TRBV6-5	CASSHRTPNYGYTF	TGTGCCAGCAGTCATCGGACACCTAACTATGGCTACACCTTC
NA	NA	TRBJ2-1	TRBV3-1	CASSQAGQGYGNEQFF	TGTGCCAGCAGCCAAGCCGGCCAGGGGTATGGCAATGAGCAGTTCTTC
few	TRBD2	TRBJ2-7	TRBV20-1	CSARGTSGDYEQYF	TGCAGTGCTAGAGGAACTAGCGGAGATTACGAGCAGTACTTC
NA	NA	TRBJ2-3	TRBV19	CASSIQHPDTQYF	TGTGCCAGTAGTATCCAACACCCAGATACGCAGTATTTT
few	NA	TRBJ1-1	TRBV4-1	CASSPLRHRSNTEAFF	TGCGCCAGCAGCCCTCTAAGACACCGATCGAACACTGAAGCTTTCTTT
NA	NA	TRBJ2-7	TRBV12-3/TRBV12-4	CASGRGISYEQYF	TGTGCCAGCGGCCGCGGCATCTCCTACGAGCAGTACTTC
few	NA	TRBJ2-1	TRBV14	CASSQVRGPNEQFF	TGTGCCAGCAGCCAAGTCAGGGGCCCCAATGAGCAGTTCTTC
few	NA	TRBJ2-5	TRBV2	CASIEGPEETQYF	TGTGCCAGCATAGAGGGCCCAGAAGAGACCCAGTACTTC
few	NA	TRBJ1-1	TRBV5-5	CASSLAETEAFF	TGTGCCAGCAGCTTGGCGGAGACTGAAGCTTTCTTT
NA	NA	TRBJ1-2	TRBV3-1	CASSQQTSYGCTF	TGTGCCAGCAGCCAACAAACCAGTTATGGCTGCACCTTC
NA	NA	TRBJ2-7	TRBV27	CACSLQGPSYEQYF	TGTGCCTGCAGTTTGCAGGGGCCCTCCTACGAGCAGTACTTC
NA	TRBD1	TRBJ1-2	TRBV29-1	CSVRTGTNYGYTF	TGCAGCGTTAGGACAGGGACGAACTATGGCTACACCTTC
NA	TRBD2	TRBJ2-1	TRBV5-1	CASSPSGGIRNEQFF	TGCGCCAGCAGCCCCAGCGGGGGGATTCGCAATGAGCAGTTCTTC
few	TRBD2	TRBJ2-1	TRBV4-1	CASSQELAGGPIYNEQFF	TGCGCCAGCAGCCAAGAACTAGCGGGGGGGCCCATCTACAATGAGCAGTTCTTC
few	NA	TRBJ2-4	TRBV4-2	CASSRGRLAQNIQYF	TGTGCCAGCAGCCGTGGGCGGCTAGCACAAAACATTCAGTACTTC
few	NA	TRBJ2-7	TRBV20-1	CSAIQGGTYEQYF	TGCAGTGCTATTCAGGGGGGTACCTACGAGCAGTACTTC
NA	NA	TRBJ1-1	TRBV6-1	CASSELKGAFF	TGTGCCAGCAGTGAATTAAAGGGAGCTTTCTTT